This is a list of T cell receptor beta chains from one sample in a study of blood T cells in healthy people across ages. Using its own MiXCR run on the 5' RACE reads, TCRdb lists one record per CDR3 protein. Here the sample spans some 370,000 distinct CDR3 sequences, roughly half being singletons. The sample taken for sequencing was blood. The receptors derive from a man in his 60s in good health. Both conserved end residues are part of each CDR3. Each record gives: clone size, CDR3 length, V gene, D gene, J gene, CDR3 protein. D genes are given only for firm matches. Clone size appears in some rows only: once, few, many, or a class for an expanded clone.

>.|14|TRBV11-2|.|TRBJ2-7
CASSTRQGPNEQYF
>.|14|TRBV6-2/TRBV6-3|.|TRBJ2-7
CASSYRDRTYEQYF
>.|15|TRBV3-1|TRBD1|.
CASSPTTGNIYEQYF
>.|14|TRBV9|TRBD2|TRBJ2-1
CASSGTGTSNEQFF
>.|12|TRBV30|.|TRBJ1-4
CAWSAMGPGLFF
>few|16|TRBV15|.|TRBJ1-2
CATSRDLLPAIYGYTF
>.|15|TRBV24-1|.|TRBJ2-5
CATSDSQDGRETQYF
>.|15|TRBV7-9|.|TRBJ2-4
CASTPPGVAKNIQYF
>.|15|TRBV3-1|TRBD2|TRBJ2-1
CASSHTSGHYNEQFF
>.|17|TRBV20-1|TRBD2|TRBJ2-7
CSAIGASGGLPSYEQYF
>few|13|TRBV12-3/TRBV12-4|.|TRBJ2-7
CASSLADSYEQYF
>.|15|TRBV6-5|.|TRBJ1-4
CASSYGGAGNEKLFF
>.|16|TRBV28|TRBD1|TRBJ2-5
CASSPPSTGGRQTQYF
>.|14|TRBV3-1|TRBD2|TRBJ2-1
CASSFTSGDNEQFF
>few|13|TRBV28|TRBD1|TRBJ1-5
CASSWDRVQPQHF
>few|15|TRBV5-1|TRBD2|TRBJ2-3
CASSFISGRTDTQYF
>.|11|TRBV11-2|.|TRBJ1-1
CASSRRMEAFF
>.|15|TRBV20-1|TRBD2|TRBJ2-3
CSAVPLAGGTDTQYF
>.|13|TRBV24-1|.|TRBJ1-5
CASQQGINQPQHF
>once|11|TRBV12-3/TRBV12-4|.|.
CASSLFNIQYF
>.|17|TRBV6-1|TRBD1|TRBJ2-7
CASSPSRFTGVSYEQYF
>.|15|TRBV12-3/TRBV12-4|.|TRBJ2-3
CANSPRGGYTDTQYF
>.|15|TRBV7-3|TRBD2|TRBJ2-1
CASSSGLAAGNEQFF
>.|16|TRBV10-3|TRBD2|TRBJ2-3
CAISGGLAGVGDTQYF
>.|14|TRBV7-2|.|TRBJ2-7
CASSYSSEYFEQYF
>.|15|TRBV20-1|TRBD2|TRBJ2-5
CSARDPSGISDEQYF
>few|11|TRBV12-3/TRBV12-4|.|TRBJ2-5
CASSGQQKQYF
>.|17|TRBV24-1|.|TRBJ2-3
CATSDPRLTGVPDTQYF
>.|15|TRBV7-9|.|TRBJ2-3
CASSTTFFATDTQYF
>.|13|TRBV4-3|.|TRBJ2-7
CASSQDSSLKQYF
>.|12|TRBV6-5|.|TRBJ1-5
CASRDGSQPQHF
>.|14|TRBV9|.|TRBJ2-5
CASSVLSAGETQYF